This T cell receptor (beta chain) was identified in a study of OX40 agonist ivuxolimab in advanced cancers. Overall study: Hepatocellular carcinoma, melanoma, renal cell or head and neck cancer occurred in dose-escalation patients. Partial responses were achieved by three patients: one hepatocellular carcinoma, two cutaneous melanoma.

Samples were taken at baseline and on day 1 of cycles 4 and 7. Of note for this clone: Its antigen is currently unknown.

Notes on the study in general: In general, CD8+ T cells held more expanded clones than CD4+ did, on average.

TCRdb keeps only in-frame clones here, not all; method: immunoSEQ multiplex PCR. The repertoire holds under 85,000 clones, about 88% seen once, with 4.1% in the top ten. The clonotype was recovered from an adult with an advanced solid tumor such as melanoma, head and neck, liver or kidney cancer. Material: CD4+ or CD8+ T cells sorted from blood, obtained in a trial of the OX40 agonist ivuxolimab.

The CDR3 loop reads CASSSRAPAGGTDTQYF. DNA of the CDR3: TGTGCCAGCAGCTCCCGGGCGCCAGCGGGAGGCACAGATACGCAGTATTTT. The genes are TRBV11-3 and TRBJ2-3, with TRBD2 matching over 8 bases. Germline CDR1 reads SGHNT; CDR2 reads YENEEA. The CDR3 has 17 residues. The J segment lost 1 base and the V segment lost 4 bases, leaving 10 bases of the junction unmatched.